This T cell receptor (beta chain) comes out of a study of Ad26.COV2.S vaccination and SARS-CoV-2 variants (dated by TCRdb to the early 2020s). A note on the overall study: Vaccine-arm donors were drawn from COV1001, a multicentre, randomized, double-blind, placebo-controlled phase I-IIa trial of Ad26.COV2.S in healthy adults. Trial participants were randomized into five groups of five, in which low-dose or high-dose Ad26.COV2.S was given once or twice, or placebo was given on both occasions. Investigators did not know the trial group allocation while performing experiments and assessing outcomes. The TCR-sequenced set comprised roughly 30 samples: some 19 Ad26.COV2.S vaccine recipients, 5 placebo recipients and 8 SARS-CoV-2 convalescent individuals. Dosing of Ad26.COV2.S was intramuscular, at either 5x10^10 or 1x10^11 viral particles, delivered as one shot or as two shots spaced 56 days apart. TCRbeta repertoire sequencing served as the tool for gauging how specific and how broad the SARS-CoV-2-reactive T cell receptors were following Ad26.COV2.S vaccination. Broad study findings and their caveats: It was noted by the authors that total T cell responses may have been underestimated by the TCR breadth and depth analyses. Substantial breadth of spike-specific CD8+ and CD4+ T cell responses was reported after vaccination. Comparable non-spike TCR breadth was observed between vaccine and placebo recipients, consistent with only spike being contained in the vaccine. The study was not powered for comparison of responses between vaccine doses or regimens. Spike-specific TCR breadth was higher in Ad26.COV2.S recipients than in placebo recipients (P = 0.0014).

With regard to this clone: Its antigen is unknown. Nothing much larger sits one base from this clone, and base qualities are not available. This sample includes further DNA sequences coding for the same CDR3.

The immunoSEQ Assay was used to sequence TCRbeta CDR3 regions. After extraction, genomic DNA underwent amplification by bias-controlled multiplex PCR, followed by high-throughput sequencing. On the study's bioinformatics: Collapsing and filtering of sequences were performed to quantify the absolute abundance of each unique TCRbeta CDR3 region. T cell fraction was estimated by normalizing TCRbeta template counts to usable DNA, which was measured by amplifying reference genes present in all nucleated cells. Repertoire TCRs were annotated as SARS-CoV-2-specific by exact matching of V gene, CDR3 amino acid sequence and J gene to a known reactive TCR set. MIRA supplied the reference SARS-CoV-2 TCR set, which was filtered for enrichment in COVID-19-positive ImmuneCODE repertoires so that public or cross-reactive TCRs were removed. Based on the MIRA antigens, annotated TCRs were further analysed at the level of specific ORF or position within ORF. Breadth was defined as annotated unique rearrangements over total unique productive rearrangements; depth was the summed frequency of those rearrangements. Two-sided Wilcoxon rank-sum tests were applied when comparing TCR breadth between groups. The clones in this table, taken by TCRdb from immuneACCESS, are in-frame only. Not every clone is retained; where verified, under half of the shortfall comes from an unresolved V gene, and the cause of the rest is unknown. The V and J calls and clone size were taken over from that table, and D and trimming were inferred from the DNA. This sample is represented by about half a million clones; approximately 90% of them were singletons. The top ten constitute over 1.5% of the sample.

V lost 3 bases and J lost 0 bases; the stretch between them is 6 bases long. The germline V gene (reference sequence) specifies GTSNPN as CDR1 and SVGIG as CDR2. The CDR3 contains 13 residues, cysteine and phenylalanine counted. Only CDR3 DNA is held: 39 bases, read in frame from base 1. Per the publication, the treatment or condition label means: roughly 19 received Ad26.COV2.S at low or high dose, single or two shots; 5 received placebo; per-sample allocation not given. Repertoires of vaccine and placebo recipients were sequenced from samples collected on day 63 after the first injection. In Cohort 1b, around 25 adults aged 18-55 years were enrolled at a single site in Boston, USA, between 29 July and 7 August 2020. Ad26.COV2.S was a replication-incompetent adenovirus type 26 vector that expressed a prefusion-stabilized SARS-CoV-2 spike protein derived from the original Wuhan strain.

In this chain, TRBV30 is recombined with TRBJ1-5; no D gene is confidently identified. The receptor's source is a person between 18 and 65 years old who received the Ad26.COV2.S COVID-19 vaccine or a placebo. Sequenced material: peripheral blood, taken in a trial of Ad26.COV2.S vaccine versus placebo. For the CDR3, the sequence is CAWSPDSNQPQHF. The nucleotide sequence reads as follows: TGTGCCTGGAGCCCGGATAGCAATCAGCCCCAGCATTTT.